This record concerns one TCR beta chain sequence. The sample originates from a study of blood T cell repertoires in COVID-19. This table comes from immunoSEQ multiplex PCR, and its TCRdb copy is limited to in-frame clones, with some not included. The sample includes about 62,000 clones, 86% seen only once; the top ten take 1% to 1.5%. Trimming removed 3 bases from V and 4 bases from J, with 22 bases in between. The CDR3 contains 17 residues. Germline assignment: CDR1 MGHRA and CDR2 YSYEKL. Sequencing input: peripheral blood. The rearrangement joins TRBV4-1 to TRBJ2-7; D perhaps matches TRBD1 (6 bases). This receptor was identified in a woman older than 75 with acute or convalescent COVID-19. CDR3 loop: CASSHINLIDRSYEQYF. In DNA, the CDR3 is TGCGCCAGCAGCCACATCAACCTAATTGACAGGAGTTACGAGCAGTACTTC.